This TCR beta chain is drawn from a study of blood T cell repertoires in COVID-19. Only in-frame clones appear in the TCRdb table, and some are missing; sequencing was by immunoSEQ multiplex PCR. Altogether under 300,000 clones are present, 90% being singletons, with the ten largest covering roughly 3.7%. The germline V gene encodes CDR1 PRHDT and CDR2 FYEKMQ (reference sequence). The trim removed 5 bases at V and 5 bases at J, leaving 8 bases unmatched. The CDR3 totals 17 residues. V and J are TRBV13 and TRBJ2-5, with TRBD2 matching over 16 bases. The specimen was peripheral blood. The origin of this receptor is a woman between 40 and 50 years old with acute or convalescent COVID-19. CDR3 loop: CASSAPGLAGGEETQYF. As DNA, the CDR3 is TGTGCCAGCAGCGCGCCGGGACTAGCGGGGGGGGAGGAGACCCAGTACTTC.